Here is one T cell receptor (beta chain) with its context. The antigen is unknown. The data stem from a study of T cell repertoires in cytomegalovirus infection. TCRdb called the reads again in MiXCR, with one record for every CDR3 protein. The sample consists of approximately 910,000 distinct CDR3 sequences, 31% of them appearing once. Notes on the study in general: Pooled public TCR beta family frequency picked out CMV carriers with the relevant HLA.

Specimen: cultured CD8+ T cells from PBMCs, collected from culture after CMV antigen stimulation. The sequence was collected from a human donor in good health (CMV status not recorded). Some clones in this sample may be carry-over from other donors' samples.

CDR3 region: CATSEYHGQGLYEQYF. The CDR3 coding sequence is TGTGCCACCAGCGAGTATCACGGGCAGGGACTCTACGAGCAGTACTTC. This rearrangement joins TRBV15 to TRBJ2-7; weak D call: TRBD2 (6 bases). The ends were cut back, 5 bases at V and 3 bases at J, with 20 bases in the middle. The germline V gene encodes CDR1 LNHNV and CDR2 YYDKDF (reference sequence). The CDR3 is 16 amino acids.